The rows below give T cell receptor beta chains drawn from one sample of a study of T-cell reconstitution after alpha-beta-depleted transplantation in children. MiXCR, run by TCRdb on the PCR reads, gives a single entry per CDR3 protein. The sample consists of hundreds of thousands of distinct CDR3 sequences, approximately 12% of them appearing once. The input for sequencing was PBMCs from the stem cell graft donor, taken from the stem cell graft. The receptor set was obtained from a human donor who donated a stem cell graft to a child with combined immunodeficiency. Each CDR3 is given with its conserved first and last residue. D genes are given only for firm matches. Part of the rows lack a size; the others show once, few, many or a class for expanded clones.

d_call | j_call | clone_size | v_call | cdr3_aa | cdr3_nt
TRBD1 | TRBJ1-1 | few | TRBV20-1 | CSAMGQGRIEAFF | TGCAGTGCTATGGGACAGGGAAGGATTGAAGCTTTCTTT
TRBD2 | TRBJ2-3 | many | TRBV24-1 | CATSDERERRNTQYF | TGTGCCACCAGTGATGAGCGGGAGCGACGGAATACGCAGTATTTT
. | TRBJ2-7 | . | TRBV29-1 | CSVAAWRETYEQYF | TGCAGCGTTGCGGCGTGGAGGGAAACATACGAGCAGTACTTC
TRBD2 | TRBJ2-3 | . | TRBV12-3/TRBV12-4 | CASSLPHASGGDDTQYF | TGTGCCAGCAGTCTCCCCCATGCGAGCGGGGGGGATGATACGCAGTATTTT
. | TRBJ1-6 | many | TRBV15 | CATSRDAPGWGSPLHF | TGTGCCACCAGCAGAGATGCCCCAGGGTGGGGTTCACCCCTCCACTTT
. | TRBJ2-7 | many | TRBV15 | CATSRDLQASYEQYF | TGTGCCACCAGCAGAGATTTACAGGCATCCTACGAGCAGTACTTC
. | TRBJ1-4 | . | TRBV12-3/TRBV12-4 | CASRPPGQNEKLFF | TGTGCCAGCAGACCACCAGGACAGAATGAAAAACTGTTTTTT
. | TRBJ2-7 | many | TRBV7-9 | CASSLLLSYEQYF | TGTGCCAGCAGCTTATTGCTTTCCTACGAGCAGTACTTC
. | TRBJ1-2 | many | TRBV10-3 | CAISEGEIPYGYTF | TGTGCCATCAGTGAGGGAGAGATTCCCTATGGCTACACCTTC
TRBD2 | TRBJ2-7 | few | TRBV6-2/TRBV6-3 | CASSSVPSWGGLSYEQYF | TGTGCCAGCAGTTCCGTCCCTTCTTGGGGGGGACTTTCCTACGAGCAGTACTTC
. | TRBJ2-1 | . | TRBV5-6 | CASRLGHNYYNEQFF | TGTGCCAGCAGGTTGGGACATAACTACTACAATGAGCAGTTCTTC
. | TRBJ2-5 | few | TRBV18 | CASSIKGREETQYF | TGTGCCAGCTCAATTAAGGGCCGCGAAGAGACCCAGTACTTC
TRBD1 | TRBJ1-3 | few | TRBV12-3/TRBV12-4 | CASSDRGYGNTIYF | TGTGCCAGCAGTGACAGGGGCTACGGAAACACCATATATTTT
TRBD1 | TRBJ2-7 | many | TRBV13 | CASTLTGTGGDEQYF | TGTGCCAGCACCCTGACCGGGACAGGGGGCGACGAGCAGTACTTC
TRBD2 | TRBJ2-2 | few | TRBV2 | CASSEPRGLANTGELFF | TGTGCCAGCAGTGAACCGAGGGGACTAGCGAACACCGGGGAGCTGTTTTTT
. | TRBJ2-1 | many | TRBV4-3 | CASSPLRVSYNEQFF | TGCGCCAGCAGCCCCCTGAGGGTCTCCTACAATGAGCAGTTCTTC
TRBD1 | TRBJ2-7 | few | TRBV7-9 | CASNSQGTSYEQYF | TGTGCCAGCAACTCACAGGGGACCTCCTACGAGCAGTACTTC
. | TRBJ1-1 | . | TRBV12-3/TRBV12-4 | CASGKGGQNTEAFF | TGTGCCAGCGGGAAGGGGGGGCAAAACACTGAAGCTTTCTTT